This T cell receptor (beta chain) comes out of a study of blood T cells in healthy people across ages. A second about 7 to 11 cycle PCR used barcoded and J-beta primers. TCRdb independently ran MiXCR on the 5' RACE reads; one entry per CDR3 protein. This sample has 720,000 or so distinct CDR3 sequences, with around 38% found just once. Trimming removed 4 bases at V and 0 bases at J, with 13 bases between. Germline CDR1 and CDR2: LGHNA and YSLEER. This CDR3 contains 16 residues. The sequencing input was blood. The rearrangement uses TRBV4-3 and TRBJ2-1; D might be TRBD2 (6 bases). The receptor was isolated from a man aged 80 or over in good health. CDR3 loop: CASSPRGLTSYNEQFF. Written as DNA, the CDR3 is TGCGCCAGCAGCCCCCGGGGACTCACCTCCTACAATGAGCAGTTCTTC.